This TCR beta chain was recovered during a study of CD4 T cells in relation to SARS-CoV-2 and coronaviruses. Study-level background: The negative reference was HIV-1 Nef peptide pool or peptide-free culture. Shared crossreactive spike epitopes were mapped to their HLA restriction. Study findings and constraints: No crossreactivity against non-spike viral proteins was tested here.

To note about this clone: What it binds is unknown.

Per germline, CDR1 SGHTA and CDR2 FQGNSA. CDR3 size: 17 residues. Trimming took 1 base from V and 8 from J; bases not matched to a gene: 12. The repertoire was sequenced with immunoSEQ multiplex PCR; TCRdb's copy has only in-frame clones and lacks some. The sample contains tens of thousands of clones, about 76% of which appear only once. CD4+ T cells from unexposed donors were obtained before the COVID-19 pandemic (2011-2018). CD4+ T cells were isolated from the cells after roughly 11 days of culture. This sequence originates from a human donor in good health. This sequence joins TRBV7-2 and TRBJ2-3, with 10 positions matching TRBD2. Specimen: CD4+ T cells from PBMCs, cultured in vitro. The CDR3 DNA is TGTGCCAGCAGCTTAGGTTGGGGACTAGCGAGGGAAGGTACGCAGTATTTT. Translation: CASSLGWGLAREGTQYF.